The T cell receptor beta chain under discussion was sequenced for a study of blood T cell repertoires in COVID-19. Per the original data handling: From reference gene primer amplification, estimates of nucleated cell counts were derived. Profiled with immunoSEQ multiplex PCR; TCRdb holds only in-frame clones, not every one. V and J calls and clone size are given by that table; D and trimming were obtained from the DNA. This table holds 140,000 to 150,000 clones, 75% to 85% found once. The specimen sequenced was peripheral blood. The source is a human donor with acute or convalescent COVID-19. The donor label of this sample is uncertain.

The CDR3 loop reads CASSGLRAGEVNYGYTF. The DNA for the CDR3 is TGTGCCAGCAGCGGCCTTAGGGCAGGGGAAGTTAACTATGGCTACACCTTC. The chain carries TRBV3-1 (or the pseudogene TRBV3-2) and TRBJ1-2; D perhaps matches TRBD1 (6 bases). The CDR3 totals 17 residues. The V gene lost 5 bases and the J gene lost 1 base, with 20 bases spanning the gap. Per the germline V gene, CDR1 is LGHDT and CDR2 is YNNKEL (reference sequence).